Listed below are T cell receptor beta chains from one sample, sequenced in a study of blood T cell repertoires in COVID-19. Assay used: immunoSEQ multiplex PCR; TCRdb lists only in-frame clones, some missing. Of fewer than 200,000 clones detected, approximately 90% appear once; the ten largest clones hold nearly 5%. What was sequenced was peripheral blood. These receptors were taken from a man aged 25 to 40 with COVID-19, enrolled during active disease. CDR3s include the opening cysteine and the closing phenylalanine or tryptophan.

TRBV7-9	CASSLVGLAGADTQYF
TRBV28	CASIGGAGTEAFF
TRBV7-7	CASSLRGDRDLNYGYTF
TRBV10-3	CAHSGGETEAFF
TRBV7-9	CASSLQGRVLGNTIYF
TRBV9	CASSVASGDRNYNSPLHF
TRBV6-5	CASSQVGGSEAFF
TRBV10-3	CAITEGGQNTEAFF
TRBV5-4	CASSPRRTGRHGHTF
TRBV3-1/TRBV3-2	CASRGTGGSGANVLTF
TRBV27	CASSGTGSSDHEQYF
TRBV2	CASNEGNEQFF
TRBV5-1	CASTLNPGGNYGYTF
TRBV15	CATGQGADTGELFF
TRBV9	CASSVNPAATYGYTF
TRBV6-5	CASTGQGNAEAFF
TRBV19	CASEDRSGALYGNTIYF
TRBV19	CASSLQGTYGYTF
TRBV19	CASSTSGTGAFYVGYTF
TRBV11-2	CASSQQSARNTIYF
TRBV7-2	CASSWSRTSGYNEQFF
TRBV28	CASETFRGRLQPQHF
TRBV18	CASSPPRVWTGRGYSNQPQHF